The 11 T cell receptor beta chains listed next were all sequenced from one sample in a study of OX40 agonist ivuxolimab in advanced cancers. Libraries were built with the immunoSEQ multiplex PCR assay. This immuneACCESS table, as held by TCRdb, lists in-frame sequences with V and J called but not all clones. Of the missing ones, under half trace to an unresolved V gene in checked studies; the others have no known cause. Recorded for this sample are under 50,000 clones; approximately 86% of them occurred a single time. The ten largest clones take up around 14% of the sample. The sequenced sample was CD4+ or CD8+ T cells sorted from blood, obtained in a trial of the OX40 agonist ivuxolimab. Receptors originate from an adult with an advanced solid tumor such as melanoma, head and neck, liver or kidney cancer.

The gene calls are TRBV6-1 and TRBJ2-7; 10 positions agree with TRBD1. Germline CDR1 is MNHNS and CDR2 is SASEGT. With 1 base clipped from V and 4 bases from J, the junction kept 7 bases outside the gene matches. The CDR3 is made up of 16 amino acids. The CDR3: CASSEGYKGQGYEQYV. CDR3 bases: TGTGCCAGCAGTGAAGGATATAAGGGACAGGGGTACGAGCAGTACGTC.

The chain uses TRBV28 and TRBJ1-1, with D perhaps matching TRBD1 (6 bases). Germline V CDR1 and CDR2: MDHEN, SYDVKM. Trimming took 7 bases from V and 0 from J, leaving 21 bases between them. This CDR3 is built from 17 residues. CDR3 sequence: CASILKGRGIMNTEAFF. The DNA for the CDR3 is TGTGCCAGCATTTTGAAAGGCAGGGGAATCATGAACACTGAAGCTTTCTTT. The full variable domain, its missing parts supplied by reference TRBV28 and TRBJ1-1, is DVKVTQSSRYLVKRTGEKVFLECVQDMDHENMFWYRQDPGLGLRLIYFSYDVKMKEKGDIPEGYSVSREKKERFSLILESASTNQTSMYLCASILKGRGIMNTEAFFGQGTRLTVV.

This clone was seen more than once but under ten times. The rearrangement joins TRBV25-1 to TRBJ1-5; TRBD1 agrees at 10 bases. The germline CDR1 and CDR2 sequences are MGHDK and SYGVNS. The CDR3 is made up of 15 amino acids. The V gene end was trimmed by 5 bases and the J gene end by 5 bases; junction bases not matched to a gene: 6. CDR3 coding DNA: TGTGCCAGCAGTCCCCCGGGACAGGGGTATCAGCCCCAGCATTTT. Protein sequence: CASSPPGQGYQPQHF.

The chain has TRBV6-9 and TRBJ1-5, with 8 bases lining up with TRBD1. There are 15 residues in the CDR3. Germline CDR1 and CDR2: MNHGY and SVAAGI. V lost 4 bases and J lost 1; bases outside the gene matches: 3. In DNA, the CDR3 is TGTGCCAGCAGTTTGCAGGGGGCGAGCAATCAGCCCCAGCATTTT. Translating it yields CASSLQGASNQPQHF.

The chain combines TRBV4-3 with TRBJ1-1, with D perhaps TRBD1 (6 bases). Germline loops: CDR1 LGHNA, CDR2 YSLEER. The CDR3 runs 18 residues. The germline V and J ends were trimmed by 3 bases and 0 bases, with 20 bases remaining between them. CDR3 nucleotide sequence: TGCGCCAGCAGCCATATTCACCGGGACACCTACATGAACACTGAAGCTTTCTTT. This gives the protein CASSHIHRDTYMNTEAFF.

This clone ranks as medium-sized. The rearrangement uses TRBV28 and TRBJ1-2; TRBD1 aligns across 7 bases. The CDR3 is 13 amino acids. V dropped 5 bases and J dropped 13; count of bases not matched to a gene: 13. Germline V gene data show CDR1 as MDHEN and CDR2 as SYDVKM. The CDR3 protein is CASSGPGRGRCTF. The CDR3 bases are TGTGCCAGCAGTGGCCCTGGGAGGGGGCGATGCACCTTC.

The gene calls are TRBV4-2 and TRBJ1-1, with D maybe TRBD1 (6 bases). Germline CDR1 reads LGHNA; CDR2 reads YNFKEQ. Trimming stripped 3 bases from V and 4 bases from J, with 15 bases between. This CDR3 spans 15 amino acids. For the CDR3, the DNA is TGTGCCAGCAGCCAGGAGACGGGGGCGCGCACTGAAGCTTTCTTT. Translation gives CASSQETGARTEAFF.

This sequence joins TRBV13 and TRBJ2-2, with D possibly being TRBD2 (5 bases). This CDR3 is built from 15 residues. Per germline, CDR1 PRHDT and CDR2 FYEKMQ (reference sequence). The V and J ends lost 0 bases and 6 bases respectively, with 11 bases between them. Written as DNA, the CDR3 is TGTGCCAGCAGCTTAGGCCTCGAGGGAGCCGGGGAGCTGTTTTTT. Translating it yields CASSLGLEGAGELFF.

The rearrangement links TRBV10-2 to TRBJ1-1; D gene ambiguous. V dropped 10 bases and J dropped 3 bases, with 21 bases sitting between them. The germline V gene has CDR1 WSHSY and CDR2 SAAADI. The CDR3 totals 15 residues. CDR3 loop: CATLDEAAPDTEAFF. The CDR3, as DNA: TGCGCCACCCTTGACGAGGCCGCCCCGGACACTGAAGCTTTCTTT.

The chain combines TRBV7-6 with TRBJ2-1; 8 bases are shared with TRBD1. With V trimmed by 7 bases and J by 4 bases, 9 bases remained unmatched. The germline CDR1 and CDR2 sequences are SGHVS and FNYEAQ. The CDR3 length is 15 residues. The CDR3 DNA sequence: TGTGCCAGCACCACCGGGACAGGCTTATACAATGAGCAGTTCTTC. Protein product: CASTTGTGLYNEQFF. Full variable domain (rest looked up from reference TRBV7-6 and TRBJ2-1): GAGVSQSPRYKVTKRGQDVALRCDPISGHVSLYWYRQALGQGPEFLTYFNYEAQQDKSGLPNDRFSAERPEGSISTLTIQRTEQRDSAMYRCASTTGTGLYNEQFFGPGTRLTVL.

Here the CDR3 reads CASSQHPDSDVRNTIYF. CDR3 DNA: TGCGCCAGCAGCCAACACCCAGACAGTGACGTCCGGAACACCATATATTTT. This sequence joins TRBV4-1 and TRBJ1-3, with D perhaps matching TRBD1 (5 bases). The CDR3 covers 17 residues. Germline CDR1 reads MGHRA; CDR2 reads YSYEKL. Trimming took off 2 bases at V and 7 bases at J, with 21 bases between the two ends.